Listed below are T cell receptor beta chains from one sample, sequenced in a study of CD8+ T cells in alopecia areata. Generated by immunoSEQ multiplex PCR, the TCRdb table keeps only in-frame clones and is missing some. The sample includes almost 250,000 clones, about 68% of them seen just once. The starting material was CD4+ T cells sorted from blood, obtained at week 0. The receptors come from a human donor with alopecia areata. Each CDR3 is given with its conserved first and last residue. D genes are given only for firm matches. Clone size appears in some rows only: once, few, many, or a class for an expanded clone.

NA | TRBJ2-3 | NA | TRBV2 | TGTGCCGAATCGGGACAAAGCACAGATACGCAGTATTTT | CAESGQSTDTQYF
TRBD2 | TRBJ2-5 | NA | TRBV25-1 | TGTGCCAGCAGTGAGTGGTCGACTAGCCGGGAGACCCAGTACTTC | CASSEWSTSRETQYF
NA | TRBJ1-5 | NA | TRBV6-6 | TGTGCCAGCAGCCGGAGGTCCGAATTCAATCAGCCCCAGCATTTT | CASSRRSEFNQPQHF
NA | TRBJ1-5 | NA | TRBV30 | TGTGCCTGGAGTCCACCCGACAAGAGTAATCAGCCCCAGCATTTT | CAWSPPDKSNQPQHF
TRBD1 | TRBJ1-2 | NA | TRBV6-5 | TGTGCCAGCAGTTACTCCGGACAGGGTCATGGCTACACCTTC | CASSYSGQGHGYTF
NA | TRBJ1-2 | NA | TRBV9 | TGTGCCAGCAGCGTTTACGATCGATCTGGGGCGAGTGGCTACACCTTC | CASSVYDRSGASGYTF
NA | TRBJ2-1 | NA | TRBV25-1 | TGTGCCAGCACCTCCGGCTGGGCTCAATACAATGAGCAGTTCTTC | CASTSGWAQYNEQFF
NA | TRBJ2-3 | NA | TRBV19 | TGTGCCAGTAGTATCCCGCGCGGCAGAGACACAGATACGCAGTATTTT | CASSIPRGRDTDTQYF
TRBD1 | TRBJ1-2 | NA | TRBV29-1 | TGCAGCGGTAGGACAGGGGGCGACTATGGCTACACCTTC | CSGRTGGDYGYTF
NA | TRBJ1-2 | NA | TRBV4-1 | TGCGCCAGCAGCCAAGTACCCCTAAAGGAAGGCTACACCTTC | CASSQVPLKEGYTF
TRBD1 | TRBJ2-7 | once | TRBV5-4 | TGTGCCAGCAGCCTTTCCGGGACAGACGACTACGAGCAGTACTTC | CASSLSGTDDYEQYF
NA | TRBJ1-4 | NA | TRBV4-3 | TGCGCCAGCAGCCAAGAGACAGGCCTTAATGAAAAACTGTTTTTT | CASSQETGLNEKLFF
TRBD1 | TRBJ2-7 | NA | TRBV27 | TGTGCCAGCAGTCCGCTCCCCGGGACAGCCTACGAGCAGTACTTC | CASSPLPGTAYEQYF
NA | TRBJ2-5 | NA | TRBV7-2 | TGTGCCAGCAGCCCGCCGGGGGCAGAGACCCAGTACTTC | CASSPPGAETQYF
NA | TRBJ2-3 | few | TRBV29-1 | TGCAGCGTTGAAGATCAGAGACCTACGCAGTATTTT | CSVEDQRPTQYF
TRBD1 | TRBJ1-2 | NA | TRBV5-6 | TGTGCCAGCACCACCTCAGGGGGTGGCTACACCTTC | CASTTSGGGYTF
NA | TRBJ1-6 | NA | TRBV9 | TGTGCCAGCAGCGTAGGACTCAGCTCCTATAATTCACCCCTCCACTTT | CASSVGLSSYNSPLHF
NA | TRBJ2-6 | few | TRBV29-1 | TGCAGCGTTCTCGCTGGGGCCAACGTCCTGACTTTC | CSVLAGANVLTF
TRBD2 | TRBJ2-5 | few | TRBV7-2 | TGTGCCAGCAGCCAGGGGACTAGCCTACAAGAGACCCAGTACTTC | CASSQGTSLQETQYF
NA | TRBJ2-3 | few | TRBV29-1 | TGCAGCGTTGAAAGGGACACGGGCACAGATACGCAGTATTTT | CSVERDTGTDTQYF
NA | TRBJ1-5 | NA | TRBV30 | TGTGCCTGGAGTGTCATAGGTCAGGGTCAGCCCCAGCATTTT | CAWSVIGQGQPQHF
TRBD1 | TRBJ2-4 | NA | TRBV7-3 | TGTGCCAGCAGCTTAAACCCAGGGGGAAACATTCAGTACTTC | CASSLNPGGNIQYF
NA | TRBJ1-5 | NA | TRBV4-2 | TGTGCCAGCAGCCAAGACTGGAGACGGAGGAATCAGCCCCAGCATTTT | CASSQDWRRRNQPQHF
NA | TRBJ2-1 | NA | TRBV11-2 | TGTGCCAGCAGCTTAGTTGTCCGCAGAGGTAACAATGAGCAGTTCTTC | CASSLVVRRGNNEQFF
NA | TRBJ2-1 | NA | TRBV7-4 | TGTGCCAGCTCTGGCGATGAGCAGTTCTTC | CASSGDEQFF
NA | TRBJ2-6 | few | TRBV2 | TGTGCCAGCAGCGCAAATAGACCAGCCTCTGGGGCCAACGTCCTGACTTTC | CASSANRPASGANVLTF
NA | TRBJ2-4 | NA | TRBV6-5 | TGTGCCAGCAGTTACCCAGGCCAAAACATTCAGTACTTC | CASSYPGQNIQYF
NA | TRBJ1-2 | NA | TRBV29-1 | TGCAGCGTTGAACGCAGGGCGGGTTGGAATGGCTACACCTTC | CSVERRAGWNGYTF
TRBD1 | TRBJ2-7 | once | TRBV4-2 | TGTGCCAGCAGCCAACTGACAGGGTACGAGCAGTACTTC | CASSQLTGYEQYF
NA | TRBJ1-6 | NA | TRBV30 | TGTGCCTGGGAAACAACGCCCGGGGGGTCACCCCTCCACTTT | CAWETTPGGSPLHF
NA | TRBJ2-1 | few | TRBV29-1 | TGCAGCGTTGCTCAGGGGACCTCTTGGAATGAGCAGTTCTTC | CSVAQGTSWNEQFF
NA | TRBJ2-3 | once | TRBV5-1 | TGCGCCAGCAGCTTGGTAAAGGGGGACCACACAGATACGCAGTATTTT | CASSLVKGDHTDTQYF
NA | TRBJ1-4 | NA | TRBV7-9 | TGTGCCAGCAGCGCAGGGTCAAGAGAAAAACTGTTTTTT | CASSAGSREKLFF
TRBD2 | TRBJ2-3 | NA | TRBV29-1 | TGCAGCGTCGTACTAGCGGGGGATACGCAGTATTTT | CSVVLAGDTQYF
NA | TRBJ2-7 | few | TRBV5-1 | TGCGCCAGCAGCGCCCGGGGACGGCACGAGCAGTACTTC | CASSARGRHEQYF
NA | TRBJ2-3 | NA | TRBV5-1 | TGCGCCAGCAGCCCCACCGAACGCACAGATACGCAGTATTTT | CASSPTERTDTQYF
TRBD1 | TRBJ2-7 | NA | TRBV29-1 | TGCAGCGTTGGACAGGGAACCTACGAGCAGTACTTC | CSVGQGTYEQYF
TRBD2 | TRBJ2-1 | NA | TRBV6-5 | TGTGCCAGCAGTTACACGGCTAGCGGGGTGGGTGAGCAGTTCTTC | CASSYTASGVGEQFF
NA | TRBJ2-3 | NA | TRBV6-5 | TGTGCCAGCAGTTACTCTGGGGACTTCACAGATACGCAGTATTTT | CASSYSGDFTDTQYF
NA | TRBJ2-5 | NA | TRBV5-1 | TGCGCCAGCAGCCTTGAAGGGTCGGGGACCCAGTACTTC | CASSLEGSGTQYF
TRBD2 | TRBJ2-1 | many | TRBV30 | TGTGCCTGGAGTTGGGCTAGCGGATTGTACAATGAGCAGTTCTTC | CAWSWASGLYNEQFF
NA | TRBJ2-6 | NA | TRBV25-1 | TGTGCCAGCACCTTCTCTGGGGCCAACGTCCTGACTTTC | CASTFSGANVLTF
NA | TRBJ2-5 | NA | TRBV7-8 | TGTGCCAGCAGCTTAGATGAGGTCCAAGAGACCCAGTACTTC | CASSLDEVQETQYF
NA | TRBJ1-1 | once | TRBV13 | TGTGCCAGTAATAGGGTCGCGGAAGCTTTCTTT | CASNRVAEAFF
NA | TRBJ1-1 | NA | TRBV5-6 | TGTGCCAGCAGCTTGGGGGGGAACACTGAAGCTTTCTTT | CASSLGGNTEAFF